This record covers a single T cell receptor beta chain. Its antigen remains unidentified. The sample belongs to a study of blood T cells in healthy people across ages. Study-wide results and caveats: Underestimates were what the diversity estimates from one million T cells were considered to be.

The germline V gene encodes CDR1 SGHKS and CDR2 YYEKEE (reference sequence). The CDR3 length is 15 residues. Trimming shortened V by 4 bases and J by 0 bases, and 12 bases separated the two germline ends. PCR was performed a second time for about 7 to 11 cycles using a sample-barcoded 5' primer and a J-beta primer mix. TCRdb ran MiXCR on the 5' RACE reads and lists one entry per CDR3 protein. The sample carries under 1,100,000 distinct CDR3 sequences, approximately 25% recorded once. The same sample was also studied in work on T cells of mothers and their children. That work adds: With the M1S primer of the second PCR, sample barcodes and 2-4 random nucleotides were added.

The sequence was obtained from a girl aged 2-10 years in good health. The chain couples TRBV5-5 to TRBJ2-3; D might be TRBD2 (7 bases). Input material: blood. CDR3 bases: TGTGCCAGCAGCCCGGGGAGGGGGAGCACAGATACGCAGTATTTT. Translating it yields CASSPGRGSTDTQYF. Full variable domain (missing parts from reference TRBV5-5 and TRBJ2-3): DAGVTQSPTHLIKTRGQQVTLRCSPISGHKSVSWYQQVLGQGPQFIFQYYEKEERGRGNFPDRFSARQFPNYSSELNVNALLLGDSALYLCASSPGRGSTDTQYFGPGTRLTVL.